This T cell receptor beta chain was identified during a study of blood T cell repertoires in COVID-19. Study context: Sites in the United States, Italy and Spain provided acute and convalescent COVID-19 samples. PBMCs, B-cell-depleted T cells, or T cells provided the cDNA or gDNA that made up the material.

In germline, CDR1 is SGHVS, CDR2 FQNEAQ. The trim removed 4 bases at V and 6 bases at J, leaving 3 bases unmatched. CDR3 length equals 14 residues. In the study's own analysis: Scientists estimated how many nucleated cells there were by amplifying reference gene primers. Produced via immunoSEQ multiplex PCR; TCRdb's table is partial and in-frame only. The DNA was the basis for D and trimming; V, J and clone size are from that table. Of more than 150,000 clones listed, more than 70% were seen once; the top ten hold approximately 7%. The receptor's source is a man in his fifties with active or convalescent COVID-19. The chain uses TRBV7-8 and TRBJ2-7, with TRBD2 matching over 13 bases. Input material: peripheral blood. The CDR3 DNA is TGTGCCAGCAGCTCCAGACTAGCGGGAGGCGAGCAGTACTTC. Translation gives CASSSRLAGGEQYF.